The rows below give T cell receptor beta chains drawn from one sample of a study of breast tumors, draining lymph nodes, adjacent tissues. TCRdb recomputed calls from the multiplex PCR reads with MiXCR, one row per CDR3 protein. The sample includes 200,000 to 300,000 distinct CDR3 sequences, 30% to 35% of them seen just once. The sequencing input was axillary lymph node tissue. These receptors all come from a female donor with breast cancer. Some clones in this sample may be carry-over from other donors' samples. Each CDR3 is given with its conserved first and last residue. D genes are given only for firm matches. Size values are once, few and many counts, or a class for expanded clones, and some rows have none.

clone_size: many; j_call: TRBJ2-7; d_call: .; v_call: TRBV4-3; cdr3_aa: CASSQGVGGEQYF; cdr3_nt: TGCGCCAGCAGCCAAGGGGTAGGGGGCGAGCAGTACTTC
clone_size: few; j_call: TRBJ2-1; d_call: TRBD1; v_call: TRBV6-1; cdr3_aa: CASSVRQGYLGGTNEQFF; cdr3_nt: TGTGCCAGCAGTGTGCGACAGGGGTACCTAGGAGGGACCAATGAGCAGTTCTTC
clone_size: many; j_call: TRBJ2-7; d_call: .; v_call: TRBV5-1; cdr3_aa: CASSQAGVTSYEQYF; cdr3_nt: TGCGCCAGCAGCCAAGCTGGGGTGACCTCCTACGAGCAGTACTTC
clone_size: many; j_call: TRBJ2-7; d_call: TRBD2; v_call: TRBV20-1; cdr3_aa: CSAGRGESYEQYF; cdr3_nt: TGCAGTGCAGGCCGGGGGGAGAGCTACGAGCAGTACTTC
clone_size: .; j_call: TRBJ2-1; d_call: TRBD2; v_call: TRBV4-2; cdr3_aa: CASSRLAASSYNEQFF; cdr3_nt: TGTGCCAGCAGCCGCCTAGCGGCGAGCTCCTACAATGAGCAGTTCTTC
clone_size: .; j_call: TRBJ1-3; d_call: .; v_call: TRBV20-1; cdr3_aa: CSAYGQGNTIYF; cdr3_nt: TGCAGTGCTTACGGACAGGGAAACACCATATATTTT
clone_size: many; j_call: TRBJ2-3; d_call: TRBD1; v_call: TRBV7-2; cdr3_aa: CASSRTGVDTQYF; cdr3_nt: TGTGCCAGCAGTCGGACAGGGGTGGATACGCAGTATTTT
clone_size: .; j_call: TRBJ2-6; d_call: TRBD1; v_call: TRBV7-9; cdr3_aa: CASSSGTGYGAF; cdr3_nt: TGTGCCAGCAGCTCCGGGACAGGCTATGGGGCTTTC
clone_size: .; j_call: TRBJ2-3; d_call: .; v_call: TRBV3-1; cdr3_aa: CASSQQVRDTQYF; cdr3_nt: TGTGCCAGCAGCCAACAGGTACGCGATACGCAGTATTTT
clone_size: few; j_call: TRBJ2-7; d_call: .; v_call: TRBV11-2; cdr3_aa: CASSPYRGGPDSYEQYF; cdr3_nt: TGTGCCAGCAGCCCCTACCGAGGAGGGCCGGACTCCTACGAGCAGTACTTC
clone_size: .; j_call: TRBJ2-3; d_call: TRBD1; v_call: TRBV12-3/TRBV12-4; cdr3_aa: CASSLDRGPTNTQYF; cdr3_nt: TGTGCCAGCAGCCTTGACAGGGGGCCCACAAATACGCAGTATTTT
clone_size: many; j_call: TRBJ2-2; d_call: TRBD2; v_call: TRBV7-2; cdr3_aa: CASSVSGRATGELFF; cdr3_nt: TGTGCCAGCAGCGTTAGCGGGAGGGCCACCGGGGAGCTGTTTTTT
clone_size: once; j_call: TRBJ1-2; d_call: TRBD1; v_call: TRBV24-1; cdr3_aa: CATSRGANYGYTF; cdr3_nt: TGTGCCACCAGCAGGGGGGCTAACTATGGCTACACCTTC
clone_size: once; j_call: TRBJ1-5; d_call: TRBD1; v_call: TRBV25-1; cdr3_aa: CASSEWGQGDQPQHF; cdr3_nt: TGTGCCAGCAGTGAATGGGGACAGGGGGATCAGCCCCAGCATTTT
clone_size: many; j_call: TRBJ2-7; d_call: .; v_call: TRBV6-5; cdr3_aa: CASTGGSSYEQYF; cdr3_nt: TGTGCCAGCACCGGAGGCAGCTCCTACGAGCAGTACTTC
clone_size: many; j_call: TRBJ1-2; d_call: TRBD1; v_call: TRBV29-1; cdr3_aa: CSVPGTGQSYTF; cdr3_nt: TGCAGCGTACCCGGGACAGGCCAAAGCTACACCTTC
clone_size: .; j_call: TRBJ2-7; d_call: TRBD2; v_call: TRBV7-9; cdr3_aa: CASSLGGLADEQHF; cdr3_nt: TGTGCCAGCAGCCTGGGGGGACTAGCGGACGAGCAGCACTTC
clone_size: many; j_call: TRBJ1-2; d_call: .; v_call: TRBV25-1; cdr3_aa: CASSDSRPNYGYTF; cdr3_nt: TGTGCCAGCAGTGATTCGAGGCCGAACTATGGCTACACCTTC
clone_size: many; j_call: TRBJ2-3; d_call: .; v_call: TRBV20-1; cdr3_aa: CSGEDVTDTQYF; cdr3_nt: TGCAGTGGGGAGGACGTCACAGATACGCAGTATTTT
clone_size: few; j_call: TRBJ1-2; d_call: .; v_call: TRBV6-2/TRBV6-3; cdr3_aa: CASSYSLYGYTF; cdr3_nt: TGTGCCAGCAGTTACTCCCTCTATGGCTACACCTTC
clone_size: many; j_call: TRBJ2-7; d_call: TRBD2; v_call: TRBV10-3; cdr3_aa: CAISSGRAGDEQYF; cdr3_nt: TGTGCCATCAGTAGCGGGAGGGCCGGCGACGAGCAGTACTTC
clone_size: few; j_call: TRBJ1-5; d_call: .; v_call: TRBV18; cdr3_aa: CASSPDEDQPQHF; cdr3_nt: TGTGCCAGCTCACCGGACGAGGATCAGCCCCAGCATTTT
clone_size: many; j_call: TRBJ2-7; d_call: TRBD2; v_call: TRBV5-4; cdr3_aa: CASSPPGLAGDSYEQYF; cdr3_nt: TGTGCCAGTAGCCCGCCGGGACTAGCGGGAGATTCCTACGAGCAGTACTTC
clone_size: many; j_call: TRBJ2-5; d_call: .; v_call: TRBV10-3; cdr3_aa: CAIRNPGGGETQYF; cdr3_nt: TGTGCCATCAGAAACCCGGGTGGGGGAGAGACCCAGTACTTC
clone_size: .; j_call: TRBJ1-2; d_call: .; v_call: TRBV20-1; cdr3_aa: CSAVSYGYTF; cdr3_nt: TGCAGTGCTGTCAGCTATGGCTACACCTTC
clone_size: many; j_call: TRBJ1-2; d_call: .; v_call: TRBV9; cdr3_aa: CASSGLTGGGYTF; cdr3_nt: TGTGCCAGCAGCGGTTTAACGGGGGGTGGCTACACCTTC
clone_size: many; j_call: TRBJ2-5; d_call: .; v_call: TRBV11-2; cdr3_aa: CASVGTSGQETQYF; cdr3_nt: TGTGCCAGCGTGGGGACATCGGGACAAGAGACCCAGTACTTC
clone_size: many; j_call: TRBJ2-3; d_call: .; v_call: TRBV20-1; cdr3_aa: CSARMGADTQYF; cdr3_nt: TGCAGTGCTAGAATGGGAGCAGATACGCAGTATTTT
clone_size: many; j_call: TRBJ1-4; d_call: .; v_call: TRBV20-1; cdr3_aa: CSAKTGQGIEKLFF; cdr3_nt: TGCAGTGCTAAGACGGGGCAGGGGATTGAAAAACTGTTTTTT
clone_size: few; j_call: TRBJ2-7; d_call: TRBD2; v_call: TRBV27; cdr3_aa: CASRRSLAGYEQYF; cdr3_nt: TGTGCCAGCAGAAGGAGCCTAGCGGGATACGAGCAGTACTTC
clone_size: many; j_call: TRBJ1-1; d_call: TRBD1; v_call: TRBV7-8; cdr3_aa: CASSLPTGTGAFF; cdr3_nt: TGTGCCAGCAGCTTACCGACAGGGACGGGAGCTTTCTTT
clone_size: .; j_call: TRBJ2-3; d_call: .; v_call: TRBV4-1; cdr3_aa: CASSLSKGVSGTDTQYF; cdr3_nt: TGCGCCAGCAGCCTATCGAAAGGGGTCTCTGGCACAGATACGCAGTATTTT
clone_size: many; j_call: TRBJ2-3; d_call: .; v_call: TRBV3-1; cdr3_aa: CASSQGGDTQYF; cdr3_nt: TGTGCCAGCAGCCAAGGAGGGGATACGCAGTATTTT
clone_size: many; j_call: TRBJ1-4; d_call: .; v_call: TRBV6-1; cdr3_aa: CASREVGEKLFF; cdr3_nt: TGTGCCAGCAGGGAGGTAGGGGAAAAACTGTTTTTT
clone_size: few; j_call: TRBJ1-2; d_call: TRBD1; v_call: TRBV6-1; cdr3_aa: CASSDGTGGYTF; cdr3_nt: TGTGCCAGCAGTGACGGGACAGGTGGCTACACCTTC
clone_size: few; j_call: TRBJ2-6; d_call: .; v_call: TRBV5-4; cdr3_aa: CASSLGGGARSGANVLTF; cdr3_nt: TGTGCCAGCAGCTTGGGGGGGGGCGCGCGCTCTGGGGCCAACGTCCTGACTTTC
clone_size: .; j_call: TRBJ2-6; d_call: .; v_call: TRBV3-1; cdr3_aa: CASSPKGANVLTF; cdr3_nt: TGTGCCAGCAGCCCCAAGGGGGCCAACGTCCTGACTTTC
clone_size: many; j_call: TRBJ2-2; d_call: TRBD1; v_call: TRBV5-5; cdr3_aa: CASSPGQGIVHTGELFF; cdr3_nt: TGTGCCAGCAGCCCCGGACAGGGGATAGTTCACACCGGGGAGCTGTTTTTT
clone_size: many; j_call: TRBJ2-7; d_call: .; v_call: TRBV7-9; cdr3_aa: CASSRGFTVYEQYF; cdr3_nt: TGTGCCAGCAGCCGAGGCTTTACCGTTTACGAGCAGTACTTC
clone_size: many; j_call: TRBJ2-1; d_call: .; v_call: TRBV30; cdr3_aa: CAWSRLAGIDEQFF; cdr3_nt: TGTGCCTGGAGTCGGCTAGCTGGGATCGATGAGCAGTTCTTC
clone_size: many; j_call: TRBJ1-5; d_call: TRBD1; v_call: TRBV20-1; cdr3_aa: CSARDGRGQVSNQPQHF; cdr3_nt: TGCAGTGCTAGAGATGGAAGAGGACAGGTCAGCAATCAGCCCCAGCATTTT
clone_size: many; j_call: TRBJ2-5; d_call: .; v_call: TRBV24-1; cdr3_aa: CATSPGGQQETQYF; cdr3_nt: TGTGCCACCAGTCCCGGGGGCCAACAAGAGACCCAGTACTTC
clone_size: many; j_call: TRBJ2-7; d_call: .; v_call: TRBV5-1; cdr3_aa: CASSLDNYEQYF; cdr3_nt: TGCGCCAGCAGCCTTGACAACTACGAGCAGTACTTC
clone_size: .; j_call: TRBJ2-1; d_call: TRBD2; v_call: TRBV6-2/TRBV6-3; cdr3_aa: CASSYAHSGMGLGNEQFF; cdr3_nt: TGTGCCAGCAGTTACGCCCATAGCGGGATGGGACTAGGAAATGAGCAGTTCTTC
clone_size: many; j_call: TRBJ1-4; d_call: TRBD1; v_call: TRBV9; cdr3_aa: CASSVGTGKKLFF; cdr3_nt: TGTGCCAGCAGCGTAGGGACAGGGAAAAAACTGTTTTTT
clone_size: few; j_call: TRBJ1-1; d_call: .; v_call: TRBV12-3/TRBV12-4; cdr3_aa: CASSASRVTEAFF; cdr3_nt: TGTGCCAGCAGTGCGAGTAGGGTCACTGAAGCTTTCTTT
clone_size: many; j_call: TRBJ2-2; d_call: .; v_call: TRBV10-1; cdr3_aa: CASRVSTNTGELFF; cdr3_nt: TGCGCCAGCAGGGTCAGCACTAACACCGGGGAGCTGTTTTTT
clone_size: .; j_call: TRBJ1-6; d_call: .; v_call: TRBV11-3; cdr3_aa: CASSTSSGTVNSPLHF; cdr3_nt: TGTGCCAGCAGCACCAGCTCCGGGACGGTAAATTCACCCCTCCACTTT
clone_size: .; j_call: TRBJ1-2; d_call: TRBD1; v_call: TRBV5-4; cdr3_aa: CASSAGGTYGYTF; cdr3_nt: TGTGCCAGCAGCGCAGGGGGTACCTATGGCTACACCTTC
clone_size: .; j_call: TRBJ2-6; d_call: TRBD1; v_call: TRBV6-4; cdr3_aa: CASSRQGNTGANVLTF; cdr3_nt: TGTGCCAGCAGCCGACAGGGGAACACCGGGGCCAACGTCCTGACTTTC
clone_size: many; j_call: TRBJ2-1; d_call: TRBD1; v_call: TRBV7-2; cdr3_aa: CASSLGDRGRFDEQFF; cdr3_nt: TGTGCCAGCAGCTTAGGGGACAGGGGGCGATTCGATGAGCAGTTCTTC
clone_size: many; j_call: TRBJ2-1; d_call: TRBD2; v_call: TRBV5-6; cdr3_aa: CASSPSSGRAGSEQFF; cdr3_nt: TGTGCCAGCAGCCCAAGTAGCGGGAGGGCCGGGAGTGAGCAGTTCTTC
clone_size: .; j_call: TRBJ1-2; d_call: .; v_call: TRBV18; cdr3_aa: CASSPPGEVGYTF; cdr3_nt: TGTGCCAGCTCACCACCGGGGGAAGTGGGCTACACCTTC
clone_size: .; j_call: TRBJ1-2; d_call: TRBD1; v_call: TRBV10-3; cdr3_aa: CAISESRRDRGNMRYGYTF; cdr3_nt: TGTGCCATCAGTGAGTCGAGAAGGGACAGGGGGAATATGAGGTATGGCTACACCTTC
clone_size: .; j_call: TRBJ2-5; d_call: .; v_call: TRBV10-1; cdr3_aa: CASSVELGPLETQYF; cdr3_nt: TGCGCCAGCAGCGTCGAATTGGGCCCCCTGGAGACCCAGTACTTC
clone_size: many; j_call: TRBJ1-2; d_call: .; v_call: TRBV5-4; cdr3_aa: CASSLSGGWAGYTF; cdr3_nt: TGTGCCAGCAGCTTGTCAGGCGGTTGGGCTGGCTACACCTTC
clone_size: many; j_call: TRBJ2-2; d_call: .; v_call: TRBV20-1; cdr3_aa: CSAGVRTVANTGELFF; cdr3_nt: TGCAGTGCTGGGGTCAGGACCGTCGCGAACACCGGGGAGCTGTTTTTT